The next 14 T cell receptor beta chains were all read from a single sample in a study of T cell changes during pregnancy in multiple sclerosis. Using immunoSEQ multiplex PCR, the repertoire was profiled, and TCRdb retains in-frame clones only, with some absent. The sample has 30,000 to 35,000 clones; roughly nine tenths are singletons. The source material was CD8+ T cells from peripheral blood mononuclear cells, sampled after pregnancy. Receptors originate from a female donor with multiple sclerosis, enrolled in a pregnancy study.

The chain recombines TRBV7-8 with TRBJ2-5, with D maybe TRBD1 (7 bases). Trimming cost V 5 bases and J 2 bases, with 15 bases left between them. This CDR3 contains 15 residues. Germline V gene data show CDR1 as SGHVS and CDR2 as FQNEAQ. The CDR3 reads CASSPYRGGQETQYF. In nucleotides, the CDR3 is TGTGCCAGCAGCCCCTACAGGGGAGGACAAGAGACCCAGTACTTC. The variable domain in full, completed from reference TRBV7-8 and TRBJ2-5, reads GAGVSQSPRYKVAKRGQDVALRCDPISGHVSLFWYQQALGQGPEFLTYFQNEAQLDKSGLPSDRFFAERPEGSVSTLKIQRTQQEDSAVYLCASSPYRGGQETQYFGPGTRLLVL.

The gene calls are TRBV27 and TRBJ1-2; D is unresolved. The germline V gene has CDR1 MNHEY and CDR2 SMNVEV (reference sequence). The germline V and J ends were trimmed by 2 bases and 6 bases, with 16 bases remaining between them. This CDR3 has 15 residues. The CDR3 region has the DNA TGTGCCAGCAGTTTACGTTCGGAGGGATGGGATGGCTACACCTTC. Amino acids: CASSLRSEGWDGYTF.

This sequence joins TRBV9 and TRBJ2-1, with TRBD2 matching over 9 bases. Germline-derived CDR1 and CDR2 are SGDLS and YYNGEE. The trim removed 4 bases at V and 4 bases at J, leaving 6 bases unmatched. There are 15 residues in the CDR3. CDR3 residues: CASSSAGGLYNEQFF. In nucleotides, the CDR3 is TGTGCCAGCAGCTCCGCGGGGGGGCTATACAATGAGCAGTTCTTC.

The genes are TRBV14 and TRBJ2-1; tentatively, D is TRBD1 (8 bases). CDR1 and CDR2 from the germline V gene are SGHDN and FVKESK. The CDR3 spans 16 residues. The V gene lost 3 bases and the J gene lost 5 bases, with 17 bases spanning the gap. CDR3 bases: TGTGCCAGCAGCCAGCCGAGGACAGGGAGGGACAATGAGCAGTTCTTC. Amino acids: CASSQPRTGRDNEQFF.

By share, this clone ranks as medium-sized. The chain links TRBV11-2 to TRBJ2-7; TRBD1 is a possible D gene (6 bases). CDR1 and CDR2 (germline): SGHAT, FQNNGV. The CDR3 loop spans 13 amino acids. V was shortened by 2 bases and J by 3 bases, with 8 bases between the two germline ends. The CDR3 bases are TGTGCCAGCAGCTTATCCAGGGGCTACGAGCAGTACTTC. This sequence encodes CASSLSRGYEQYF.

The chain is built from TRBV19 and TRBJ1-1, with 8 bases identical to TRBD1. V lost 7 bases, J lost 3 bases, and 13 bases stayed unmatched. This CDR3 comprises 16 residues. Looked up from germline, CDR1 is LNHDA and CDR2 is SQIVND (reference sequence). The CDR3: CASMMTGVFPDTEAFF. CDR3 bases: TGTGCCAGTATGATGACAGGGGTATTTCCTGACACTGAAGCTTTCTTT.

This clone was detected only once. The CDR3 nucleotides are TGCGCCAGCAGCCTTGTACCTCAGGGGGCGGGTGGCGCTGGGGCCAACGTCCTGACTTTC. Its protein is CASSLVPQGAGGAGANVLTF. The chain uses TRBV4-1 and TRBJ2-6; 8 bases line up with TRBD1. Germline V gives CDR1 MGHRA, CDR2 YSYEKL. This CDR3 contains 20 residues. Trimming removed 4 bases from V and 2 bases from J; junction bases left unmatched: 16.

The CDR3 DNA reads as TGCGCCAGCAGCCAAGGAGAGGACAGCACCACAGATACGCAGTATTTT. As protein: CASSQGEDSTTDTQYF. V usage is TRBV4-3 and J usage is TRBJ2-3; D perhaps matches TRBD1 (6 bases). CDR3 length equals 16 residues. Trimming pared 1 base from V and 2 bases from J, leaving 13 bases between. Germline-derived CDR1 and CDR2 are LGHNA and YSLEER.

This chain joins TRBV29-1 and TRBJ1-1; 8 bases are shared with TRBD1. This CDR3 is 11 amino acids long. Germline V gives CDR1 SQVTM, CDR2 ANQGSEA. CDR3 amino acids: CRAQTGADAFF. In DNA form, the CDR3 reads TGCAGAGCCCAGACAGGGGCCGATGCTTTCTTT.

The V call is TRBV10-3, the J call TRBJ1-2, with D perhaps matching TRBD1 (5 bases). The germline V gene encodes CDR1 ENHRY and CDR2 SYGVKD. V shed 6 bases and J shed 5 bases, with 25 bases lying between them. This CDR3 comprises 17 residues. The CDR3 loop reads CAIRGGGGPALLYGYTF. The CDR3 bases are TGTGCCATCAGGGGAGGTGGGGGTCCGGCTTTATTATATGGCTACACCTTC.

In its sample, this clone is medium-sized. This sequence joins TRBV15 and TRBJ1-6; 9 positions match TRBD1. Germline CDR1 and CDR2: LNHNV and YYDKDF (reference sequence). This CDR3 has 16 amino acids. V lost 0 bases, J lost 8 bases, and 5 bases stayed unmatched. In DNA, the CDR3 is TGTGCCACCAGCAGAGATCCGGGACAGGGATATTCACCCCTCCACTTT. Translated, it gives CATSRDPGQGYSPLHF.

The chain couples TRBV28 to TRBJ2-7, with 10 bases lining up with TRBD1. This CDR3 is built from 13 residues. Looked up from germline, CDR1 is MDHEN and CDR2 is SYDVKM. V shed 6 bases and J 5 bases; nucleotides not matched to a gene: 4. The CDR3 coding sequence is TGTGCCAGCAGGCCAGGGACAGGGGACGAGCAGTACTTC. Encoded protein: CASRPGTGDEQYF.

This chain connects TRBV6-5 to TRBJ1-2; TRBD1 is a possible D gene (5 bases). The V gene lost 6 bases and the J gene lost 6 bases, with 8 bases spanning the gap. The CDR3 consists of 11 residues. Germline assignment: CDR1 MNHEY and CDR2 SVGAGI. The CDR3 DNA is TGTGCCAGCAGAAAAGGGGATGGCTACACCTTC. Protein product: CASRKGDGYTF.

The chain combines TRBV5-4 with TRBJ2-2; 9 positions agree with TRBD1. This CDR3 is 15 amino acids long. V trimming: 4 bases; J trimming: 7 bases; junction bases outside the gene matches: 8. CDR1 is SGHNT and CDR2 is YYREEE in the germline V gene (reference sequence). CDR3 region: CASSAGTGFDGELFF. The CDR3 DNA is TGTGCCAGCAGCGCCGGGACAGGGTTTGACGGGGAGCTGTTTTTT.